The 15 T cell receptor beta chains reported below all come from one sample, sequenced in a study of Tregs in tolerant kidney transplant recipients. Produced via immunoSEQ multiplex PCR; TCRdb's table is partial and in-frame only. Among more than 90,000 clones, 92% were seen once, and the ten largest hold less than 0.7%. Sequencing was performed on CD4+ T cells from blood. Source of these receptors: a human donor in good health.

The J gene is TRBJ2-7, the V gene TRBV15, with TRBD1 matching over 9 bases. Trimming removed 3 bases from V and 7 bases from J; junction bases left unmatched: 10. CDR3 size: 15 residues. Germline CDR1 LNHNV, CDR2 YYDKDF (reference sequence). This CDR3 is CATSSSGTGSLEQYF. Written as DNA, the CDR3 is TGTGCCACCAGCAGCTCCGGGACAGGGTCGTTAGAGCAGTACTTC.

CDR3 in amino acids: CASSSWTGSFQDQPQHF. The CDR3, as DNA: TGTGCCAGCAGTTCTTGGACAGGAAGTTTCCAGGATCAGCCCCAGCATTTT. The rearrangement uses TRBV7-9 and TRBJ1-5; the match to TRBD1 covers 7 bases. CDR3 length: 17 residues. The germline CDR1 and CDR2 sequences are SEHNR and FQNEAQ (reference sequence). With 6 bases clipped from V and 5 bases from J, the junction kept 16 bases outside the gene matches.

This clone was seen only once. The chain uses TRBV30 and TRBJ1-5; D unclear. The CDR3 sequence is 13 residues long. Germline V gives CDR1 GTSNPN, CDR2 SVGIG (reference sequence). V gave up 1 base and J gave up 2 bases, with 6 bases separating them. The CDR3 nucleotides read TGTGCCTGGAGTGGATCTGGCAATCAGCCCCAGCATTTT. Amino acid sequence: CAWSGSGNQPQHF.

The chain combines TRBV6-5 with TRBJ1-1, with a weak D call TRBD1 (5 bases). The germline V gene has CDR1 MNHEY and CDR2 SVGAGI. V was clipped by 4 bases and J by 0 bases, with 15 bases between them. The CDR3 is 16 residues long. CDR3 in DNA: TGTGCCAGCAGTTCCACCAGACAGAGAATGAACACTGAAGCTTTCTTT. It specifies CASSSTRQRMNTEAFF.

The chain combines TRBV6-1 with TRBJ2-5, with TRBD1 matching over 8 bases. The CDR3 is made up of 14 amino acids. V was pared by 7 bases and J by 2 bases, with 6 bases of the junction left unmatched. The germline V gene has CDR1 MNHNS and CDR2 SASEGT. CDR3 coding DNA: TGTGCCAGCAACCTATACAGGGGGCAAGAGACCCAGTACTTC. Encoded protein: CASNLYRGQETQYF.

This chain uses TRBV10-3 with TRBJ1-5; D remains unclear. This CDR3 comprises 14 residues. The germline V gene encodes CDR1 ENHRY and CDR2 SYGVKD. The ends were cut back, 3 bases at V and 3 bases at J, with 9 bases in the middle. CDR3 DNA: TGTGCCATCAGTGATTGGGGATCCAATCAGCCCCAGCATTTT. Residues: CAISDWGSNQPQHF.

The chain uses TRBV19 and TRBJ1-6; 7 bases map to TRBD1. From germline, CDR1 is LNHDA and CDR2 SQIVND (reference sequence). The CDR3 totals 16 residues. Trimming removed 3 bases from V and 4 bases from J; junction bases left unmatched: 6. The CDR3 DNA reads TGTGCCAGTAGTATTACCTCGGGACAGTATAATTCACCCCTCCACTTT. It codes for CASSITSGQYNSPLHF.

This clone has a single count. The chain links TRBV7-9 to TRBJ2-2; D is undetermined. V shed 0 bases and J shed 6 bases, with 5 bases lying between them. This CDR3 spans 13 amino acids. Germline CDR1 and CDR2: SEHNR and FQNEAQ (reference sequence). CDR3 DNA: TGTGCCAGCAGCTTAGCCGTCCCCGGGGAGCTGTTTTTT. It yields the protein CASSLAVPGELFF.

This sequence joins TRBV5-1 and TRBJ1-5; D call uncertain. The CDR3 totals 15 residues. V was trimmed by 5 bases and J by 5 bases, leaving 17 bases between them. The germline V gene has CDR1 SGHRS and CDR2 YFSETQ. Written as DNA, the CDR3 is TGCGCCAGCAGTCATGACGGTAGGTTTGATCAGCCCCAGCATTTT. Protein sequence: CASSHDGRFDQPQHF.

The genes are TRBV6-5 and TRBJ1-2; the match to TRBD1 covers 12 bases. With 9 bases clipped from V and 8 bases from J, the junction kept 13 bases outside the gene matches. The CDR3 runs to 15 residues. Germline V gives CDR1 MNHEY, CDR2 SVGAGI. The CDR3 nucleotides read TGTGCCAGTTATCTCCCGGGACAGGGGGCTTCGGGCTACACCTTC. Protein product: CASYLPGQGASGYTF.

This clone was observed once. The V call is TRBV4-1, the J call TRBJ1-5; D is perhaps TRBD1 (6 bases). With 4 bases removed from V and 2 bases from J, the gap between germline ends came to 12 bases. Per the germline V gene, CDR1 is MGHRA and CDR2 is YSYEKL. The CDR3 spans 15 residues. The chain's CDR3 is CASSPGGAGNQPQHF. Here the CDR3 DNA reads TGCGCCAGCAGCCCCGGGGGGGCGGGCAATCAGCCCCAGCATTTT.

This rearrangement joins TRBV10-2 to TRBJ2-6, with a tentative D call TRBD1 (5 bases). Trimming left V 9 bases short and J 0 bases short, with 9 bases between. This CDR3 comprises 14 residues. CDR1 and CDR2 from the germline V gene are WSHSY and SAAADI. CDR3 sequence: CASGADSGANVLTF. The CDR3 region has the DNA TGCGCCAGTGGGGCTGACTCTGGGGCCAACGTCCTGACTTTC.

V gene TRBV5-4 combines with J gene TRBJ2-1; TRBD2 agrees at 7 bases. J was trimmed by 4 bases and V by 3 bases; bases with no gene match: 10. This CDR3 contains 16 residues. CDR1 SGHNT and CDR2 YYREEE come from the germline V gene (reference sequence). In nucleotides, the CDR3 is TGTGCCAGCAGCTATCCATCCAGCGGGGAATACAATGAGCAGTTCTTC. Translating gives CASSYPSSGEYNEQFF.

The chain combines TRBV30 with TRBJ1-4; tentatively, D is TRBD1 (5 bases). CDR3 length equals 15 residues. Germline lookup yields CDR1 GTSNPN and CDR2 SVGIG (reference sequence). Trimming cost V 5 bases and J 5 bases, with 18 bases left between them. The CDR3 region has the DNA TGTGCCTGGGGAACACCCGGGACGTGGAATGAAAAACTGTTTTTT. Protein product: CAWGTPGTWNEKLFF.

This chain links TRBV7-2 with TRBJ2-7; maybe TRBD2 (5 bases). CDR3 length: 17 amino acids. V lost 0 bases, J lost 0 bases, and 15 bases lay in between. Germline CDR1 reads SGHTA; CDR2 reads FQGNSA. CDR3: CASSLATVSGGSYEQYF. DNA of the CDR3: TGTGCCAGCAGCTTAGCGACCGTGAGCGGAGGCTCCTACGAGCAGTACTTC.